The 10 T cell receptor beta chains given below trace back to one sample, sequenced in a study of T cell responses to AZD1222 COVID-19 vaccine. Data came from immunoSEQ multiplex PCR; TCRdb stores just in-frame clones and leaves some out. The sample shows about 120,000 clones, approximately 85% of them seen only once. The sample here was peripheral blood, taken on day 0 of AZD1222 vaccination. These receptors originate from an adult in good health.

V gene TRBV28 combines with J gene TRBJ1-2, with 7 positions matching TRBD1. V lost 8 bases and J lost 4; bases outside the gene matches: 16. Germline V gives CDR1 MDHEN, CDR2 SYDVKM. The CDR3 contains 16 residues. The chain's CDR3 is CASQKPGPGGSYGYTF. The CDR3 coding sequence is TGTGCCAGCCAAAAACCGGGCCCAGGGGGGAGCTATGGCTACACCTTC.

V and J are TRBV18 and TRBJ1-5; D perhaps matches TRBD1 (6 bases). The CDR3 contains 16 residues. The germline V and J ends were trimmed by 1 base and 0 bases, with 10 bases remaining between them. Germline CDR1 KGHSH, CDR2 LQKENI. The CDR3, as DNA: TGTGCCAGCTCACCACAGGGGGGGAATAGCAATCAGCCCCAGCATTTT. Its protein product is CASSPQGGNSNQPQHF.

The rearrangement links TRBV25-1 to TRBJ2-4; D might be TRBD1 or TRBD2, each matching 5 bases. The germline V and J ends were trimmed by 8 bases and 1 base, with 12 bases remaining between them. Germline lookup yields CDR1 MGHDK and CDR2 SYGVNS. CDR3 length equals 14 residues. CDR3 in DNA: TGTGCCAGCCAAGGGACGGGGGCCAAAAACATTCAGTACTTC. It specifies CASQGTGAKNIQYF.

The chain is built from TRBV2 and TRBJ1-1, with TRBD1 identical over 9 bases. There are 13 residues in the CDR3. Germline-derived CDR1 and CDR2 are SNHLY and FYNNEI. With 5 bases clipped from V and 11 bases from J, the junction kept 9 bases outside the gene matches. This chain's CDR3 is CASSPGGDRDAFF. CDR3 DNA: TGTGCCAGCAGTCCAGGCGGGGACAGGGATGCTTTCTTT.

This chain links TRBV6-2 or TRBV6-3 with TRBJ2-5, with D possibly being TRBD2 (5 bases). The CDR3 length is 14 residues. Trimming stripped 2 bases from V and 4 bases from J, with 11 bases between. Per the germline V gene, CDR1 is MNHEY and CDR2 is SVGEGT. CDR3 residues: CASSYGRAGETQYF. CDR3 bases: TGTGCCAGCAGTTACGGCCGGGCGGGAGAGACCCAGTACTTC.

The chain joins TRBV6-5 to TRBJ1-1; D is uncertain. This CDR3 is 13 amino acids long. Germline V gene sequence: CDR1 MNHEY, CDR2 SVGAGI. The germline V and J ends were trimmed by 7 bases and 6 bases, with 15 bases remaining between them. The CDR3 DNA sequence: TGTGCCAGCAAACTCGGGGAGGATGCTGAAGCTTTCTTT. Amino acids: CASKLGEDAEAFF.

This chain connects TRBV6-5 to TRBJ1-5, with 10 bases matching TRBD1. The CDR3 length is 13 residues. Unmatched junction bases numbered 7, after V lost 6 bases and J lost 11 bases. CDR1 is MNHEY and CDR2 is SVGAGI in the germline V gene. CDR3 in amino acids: CASRGTGALSQHF. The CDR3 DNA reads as TGTGCCAGCAGGGGGACAGGGGCCTTGTCCCAGCATTTT.

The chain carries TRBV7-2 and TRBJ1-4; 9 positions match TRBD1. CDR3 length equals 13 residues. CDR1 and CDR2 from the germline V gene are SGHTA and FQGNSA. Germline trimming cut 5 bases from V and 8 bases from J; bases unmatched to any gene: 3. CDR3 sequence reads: CASSGDRAEKLFF. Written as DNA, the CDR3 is TGTGCCAGCAGCGGGGACAGGGCGGAAAAACTGTTTTTT.

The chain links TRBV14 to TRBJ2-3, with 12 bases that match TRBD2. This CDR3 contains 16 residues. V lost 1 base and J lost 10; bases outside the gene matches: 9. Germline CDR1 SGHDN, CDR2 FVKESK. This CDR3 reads CASSQGASGGARPQYF. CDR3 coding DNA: TGTGCCAGCAGCCAAGGAGCTAGCGGGGGGGCTCGGCCGCAGTATTTT. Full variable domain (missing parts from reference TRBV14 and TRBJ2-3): EAGVTQFPSHSVIEKGQTVTLRCDPISGHDNLYWYRRVMGKEIKFLLHFVKESKQDESGMPNNRFLAERTGGTYSTLKVQPAELEDSGVYFCASSQGASGGARPQYFGPGTRLTVL.

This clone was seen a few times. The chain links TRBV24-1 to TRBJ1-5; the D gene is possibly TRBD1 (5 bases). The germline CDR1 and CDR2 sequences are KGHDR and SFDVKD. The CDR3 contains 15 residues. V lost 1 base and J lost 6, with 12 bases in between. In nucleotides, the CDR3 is TGTGCCACCAGTGATTTATGGGGACGAGGTCAGCCCCAGCATTTT. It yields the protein CATSDLWGRGQPQHF.